This T cell receptor (beta chain) was recorded in a study of CD8 T cells in ankylosing spondylitis. Broader study findings: Disease-linked clones were reportedly significantly enriched in matched ankylosing spondylitis synovial fluid. About 8 highly homologous variants made up a TCR beta motif, and this motif appeared characteristic of ankylosing spondylitis blood.

Germline CDR1 and CDR2: MNHNY and SVGAGI (reference sequence). The CDR3 totals 13 residues. V lost 5 bases and J lost 5, with 11 bases in between. Using its own MiXCR run on the 5' RACE reads, TCRdb lists one record per CDR3 protein. The data contain about 23,000 distinct CDR3 sequences, about a sixth of them singletons. A few counts support this clonotype. Its antigen is not identified. Sequencing input: blood. The genes are TRBV6-6 and TRBJ2-3, with a weak D call TRBD1 (6 bases). The TCR was taken from a male donor with ankylosing spondylitis or in good health (not recorded which). The CDR3 region is CASSRTVGDTQYF. Written as DNA, the CDR3 is TGTGCCAGCAGTAGGACAGTTGGAGATACGCAGTATTTT.